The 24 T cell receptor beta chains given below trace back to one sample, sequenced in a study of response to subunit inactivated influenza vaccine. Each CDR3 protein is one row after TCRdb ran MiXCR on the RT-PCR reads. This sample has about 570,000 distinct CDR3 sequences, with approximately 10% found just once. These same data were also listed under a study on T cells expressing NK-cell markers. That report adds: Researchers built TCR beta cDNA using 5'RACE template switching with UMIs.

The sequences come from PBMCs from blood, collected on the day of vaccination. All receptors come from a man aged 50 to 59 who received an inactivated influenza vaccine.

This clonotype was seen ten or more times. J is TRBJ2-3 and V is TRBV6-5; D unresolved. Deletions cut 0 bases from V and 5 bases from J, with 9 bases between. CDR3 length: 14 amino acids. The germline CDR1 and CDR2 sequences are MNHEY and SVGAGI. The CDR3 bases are TGTGCCAGCAGTTACTCGAGTCGGATAGATACGCAGTATTTT. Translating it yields CASSYSSRIDTQYF.

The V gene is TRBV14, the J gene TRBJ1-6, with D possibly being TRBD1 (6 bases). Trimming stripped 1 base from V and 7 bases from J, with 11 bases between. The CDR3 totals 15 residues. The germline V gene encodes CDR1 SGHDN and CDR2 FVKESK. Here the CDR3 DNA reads TGTGCCAGCAGCCAAGTAACAGGGCTGAATTCACCCCTCCACTTT. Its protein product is CASSQVTGLNSPLHF.

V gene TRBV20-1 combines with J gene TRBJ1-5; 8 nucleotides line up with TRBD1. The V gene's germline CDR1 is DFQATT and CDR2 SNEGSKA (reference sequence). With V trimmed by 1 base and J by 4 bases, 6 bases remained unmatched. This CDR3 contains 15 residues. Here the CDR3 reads CSARAQGALNQPQHF. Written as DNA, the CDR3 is TGCAGTGCTAGAGCGCAGGGGGCATTGAATCAGCCCCAGCATTTT.

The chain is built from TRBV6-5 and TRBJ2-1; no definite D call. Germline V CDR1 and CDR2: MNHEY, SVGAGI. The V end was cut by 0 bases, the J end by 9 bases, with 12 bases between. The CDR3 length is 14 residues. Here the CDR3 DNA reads TGTGCCAGCAGTTACTCGATCCTCCGGTTTGAGCAGTTCTTC. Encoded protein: CASSYSILRFEQFF.

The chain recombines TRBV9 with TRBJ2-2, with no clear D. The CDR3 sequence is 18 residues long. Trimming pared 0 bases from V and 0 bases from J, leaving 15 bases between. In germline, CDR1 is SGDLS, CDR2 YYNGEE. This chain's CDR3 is CASSVDLDGRTNTGELFF. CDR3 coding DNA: TGTGCCAGCAGCGTAGATCTCGATGGACGGACGAACACCGGGGAGCTGTTTTTT.

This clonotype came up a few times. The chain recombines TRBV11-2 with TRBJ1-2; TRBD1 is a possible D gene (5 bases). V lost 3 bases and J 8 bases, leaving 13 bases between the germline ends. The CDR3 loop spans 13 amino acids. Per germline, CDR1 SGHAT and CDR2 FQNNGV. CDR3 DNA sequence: TGTGCCAGCAGCTTCCAGGTTGCAGGGGGCTACACCTTC. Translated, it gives CASSFQVAGGYTF.

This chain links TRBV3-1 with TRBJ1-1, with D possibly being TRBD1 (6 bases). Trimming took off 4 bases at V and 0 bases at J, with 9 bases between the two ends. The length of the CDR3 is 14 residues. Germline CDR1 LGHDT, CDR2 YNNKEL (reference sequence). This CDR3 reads CASSRQELNTEAFF. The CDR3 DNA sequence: TGTGCCAGCAGCCGACAGGAACTGAACACTGAAGCTTTCTTT.

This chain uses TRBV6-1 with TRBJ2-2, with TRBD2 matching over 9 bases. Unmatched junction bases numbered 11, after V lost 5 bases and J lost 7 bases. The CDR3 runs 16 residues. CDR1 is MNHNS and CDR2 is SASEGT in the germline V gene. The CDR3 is CASSRGAGGPIGELFF. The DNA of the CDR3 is TGTGCCAGCAGTCGGGGGGCGGGAGGGCCAATCGGGGAGCTGTTTTTT.

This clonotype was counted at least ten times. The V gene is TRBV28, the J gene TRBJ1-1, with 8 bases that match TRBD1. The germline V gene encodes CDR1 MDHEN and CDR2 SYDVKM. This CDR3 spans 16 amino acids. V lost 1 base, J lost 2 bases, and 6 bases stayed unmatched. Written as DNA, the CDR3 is TGTGCCAGCAGTTTATTTCCTGGACAGGGAAACACTGAAGCTTTCTTT. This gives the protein CASSLFPGQGNTEAFF.

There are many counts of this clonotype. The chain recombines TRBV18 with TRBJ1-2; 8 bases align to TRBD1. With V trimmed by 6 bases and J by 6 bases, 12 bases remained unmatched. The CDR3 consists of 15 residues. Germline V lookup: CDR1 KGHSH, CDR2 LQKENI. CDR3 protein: CASSPGTGSFDGYTF. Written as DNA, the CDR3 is TGTGCCAGCTCCCCCGGGACAGGCTCCTTCGATGGCTACACCTTC.

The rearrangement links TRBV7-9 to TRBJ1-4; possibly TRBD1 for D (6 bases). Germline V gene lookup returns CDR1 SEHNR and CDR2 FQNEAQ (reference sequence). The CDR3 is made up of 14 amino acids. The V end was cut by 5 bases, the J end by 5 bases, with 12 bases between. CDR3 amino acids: CASSGGTRNEKLFF. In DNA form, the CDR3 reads TGTGCCAGCAGCGGCGGGACACGCAATGAAAAACTGTTTTTT.

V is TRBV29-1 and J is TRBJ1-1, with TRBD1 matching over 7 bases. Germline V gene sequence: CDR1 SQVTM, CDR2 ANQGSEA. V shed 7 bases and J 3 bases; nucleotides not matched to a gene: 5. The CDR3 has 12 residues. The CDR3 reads CSAGDSYTEAFF. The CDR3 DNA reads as TGCAGCGCCGGGGACAGTTACACTGAAGCTTTCTTT.

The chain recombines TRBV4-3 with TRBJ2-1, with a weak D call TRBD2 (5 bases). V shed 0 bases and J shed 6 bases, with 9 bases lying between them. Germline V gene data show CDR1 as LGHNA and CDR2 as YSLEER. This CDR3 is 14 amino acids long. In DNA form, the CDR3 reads TGCGCCAGCAGCCAAGAAACAGAGGGCAATGAGCAGTTCTTC. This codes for CASSQETEGNEQFF.

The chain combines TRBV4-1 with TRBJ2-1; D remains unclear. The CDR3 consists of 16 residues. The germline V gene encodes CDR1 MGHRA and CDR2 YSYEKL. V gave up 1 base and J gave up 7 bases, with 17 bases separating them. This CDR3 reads CASSQVSAPFINEQFF. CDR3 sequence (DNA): TGCGCCAGCAGCCAAGTTTCGGCCCCGTTCATTAATGAGCAGTTCTTC.

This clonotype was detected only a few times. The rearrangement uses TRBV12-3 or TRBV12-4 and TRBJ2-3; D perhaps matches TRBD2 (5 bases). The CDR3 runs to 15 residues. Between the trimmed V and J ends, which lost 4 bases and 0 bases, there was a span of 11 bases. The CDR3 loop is CASSSGLRSTDTQYF. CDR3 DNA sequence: TGTGCCAGCAGTTCAGGACTGCGTAGCACAGATACGCAGTATTTT.

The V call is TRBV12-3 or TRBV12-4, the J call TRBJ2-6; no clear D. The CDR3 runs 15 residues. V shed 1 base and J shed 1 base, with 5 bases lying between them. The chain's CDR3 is CASSLDRSGANVLTF. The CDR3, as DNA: TGTGCCAGCAGTTTAGACCGATCTGGGGCCAACGTCCTGACTTTC.

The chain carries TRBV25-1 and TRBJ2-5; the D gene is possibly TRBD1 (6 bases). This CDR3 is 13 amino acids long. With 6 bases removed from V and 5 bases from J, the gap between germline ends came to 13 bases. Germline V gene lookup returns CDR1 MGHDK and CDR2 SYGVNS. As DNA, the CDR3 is TGTGCCAGCAGAGGACAGAATTCGGAGACCCAGTACTTC. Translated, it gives CASRGQNSETQYF. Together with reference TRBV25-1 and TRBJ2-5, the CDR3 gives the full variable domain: EADIYQTPRYLVIGTGKKITLECSQTMGHDKMYWYQQDPGMELHLIHYSYGVNSTEKGDLSSESTVSRIRTEHFPLTLESARPSHTSQYLCASRGQNSETQYFGPGTRLLVL.

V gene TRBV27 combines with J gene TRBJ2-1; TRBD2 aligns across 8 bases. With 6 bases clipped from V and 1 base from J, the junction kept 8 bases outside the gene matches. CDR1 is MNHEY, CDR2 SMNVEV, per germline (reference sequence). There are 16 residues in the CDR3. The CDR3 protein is CASRITAGGSYNEQFF. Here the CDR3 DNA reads TGTGCCAGCAGGATAACTGCGGGAGGTTCCTACAATGAGCAGTTCTTC.

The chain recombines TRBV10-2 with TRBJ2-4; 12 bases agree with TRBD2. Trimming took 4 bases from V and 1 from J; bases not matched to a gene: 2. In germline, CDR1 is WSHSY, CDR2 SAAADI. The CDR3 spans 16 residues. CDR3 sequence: CASSATSGGAKNIQYF. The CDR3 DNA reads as TGCGCCAGCAGTGCTACTAGCGGGGGGGCCAAAAACATTCAGTACTTC.

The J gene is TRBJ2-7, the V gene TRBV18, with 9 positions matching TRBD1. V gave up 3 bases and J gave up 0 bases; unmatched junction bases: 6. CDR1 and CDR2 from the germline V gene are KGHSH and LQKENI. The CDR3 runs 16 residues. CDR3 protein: CASSPLGQGRSYEQYF. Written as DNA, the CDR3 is TGTGCCAGCTCACCTTTAGGACAGGGGCGCTCCTACGAGCAGTACTTC.

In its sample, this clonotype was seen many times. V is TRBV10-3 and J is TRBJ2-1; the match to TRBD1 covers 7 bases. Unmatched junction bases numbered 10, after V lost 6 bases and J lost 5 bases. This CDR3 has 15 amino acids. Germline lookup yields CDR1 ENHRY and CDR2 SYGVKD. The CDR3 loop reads CAIRYRGGMDNEQFF. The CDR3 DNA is TGTGCCATCAGATACAGAGGGGGCATGGACAATGAGCAGTTCTTC.

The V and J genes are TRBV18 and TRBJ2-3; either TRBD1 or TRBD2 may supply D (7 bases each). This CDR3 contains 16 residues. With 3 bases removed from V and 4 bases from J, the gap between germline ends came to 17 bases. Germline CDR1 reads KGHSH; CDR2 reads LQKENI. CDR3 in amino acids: CASSPKQGRESDTQYF. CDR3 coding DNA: TGTGCCAGCTCACCGAAACAGGGGAGGGAGTCAGATACGCAGTATTTT.

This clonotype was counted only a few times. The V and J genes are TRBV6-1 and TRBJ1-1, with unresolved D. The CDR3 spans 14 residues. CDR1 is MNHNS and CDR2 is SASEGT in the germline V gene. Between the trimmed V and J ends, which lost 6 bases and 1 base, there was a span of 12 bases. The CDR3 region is CASRSIERNTEAFF. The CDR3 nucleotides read TGTGCCAGCAGATCCATTGAGAGGAACACTGAAGCTTTCTTT.

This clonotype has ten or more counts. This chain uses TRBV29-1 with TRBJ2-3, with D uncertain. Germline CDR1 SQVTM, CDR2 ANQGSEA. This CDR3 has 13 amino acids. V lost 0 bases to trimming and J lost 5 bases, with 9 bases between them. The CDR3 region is CSVEDDGVDTQYF. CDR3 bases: TGCAGCGTTGAAGATGATGGGGTAGATACGCAGTATTTT.